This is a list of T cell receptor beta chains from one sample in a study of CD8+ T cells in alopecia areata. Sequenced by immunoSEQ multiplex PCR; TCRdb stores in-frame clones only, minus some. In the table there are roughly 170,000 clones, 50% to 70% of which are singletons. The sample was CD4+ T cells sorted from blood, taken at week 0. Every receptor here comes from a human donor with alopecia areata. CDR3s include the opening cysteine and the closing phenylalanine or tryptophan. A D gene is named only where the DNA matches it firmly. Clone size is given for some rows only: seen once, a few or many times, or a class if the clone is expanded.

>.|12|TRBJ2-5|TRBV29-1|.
CSGRRGQETQYF
TGCAGCGGACGGCGCGGACAAGAGACCCAGTACTTC
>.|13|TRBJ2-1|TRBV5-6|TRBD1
CASRVGTGSEQFF
TGTGCCAGCAGAGTCGGGACAGGGTCTGAGCAGTTCTTC
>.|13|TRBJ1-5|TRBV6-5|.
CASRLGPNQPQHF
TGTGCCAGTAGGTTAGGGCCCAATCAGCCCCAGCATTTT
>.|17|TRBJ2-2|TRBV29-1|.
CSVFEHSGTRNAGELFF
TGCAGCGTCTTTGAGCACTCCGGGACCAGGAACGCCGGGGAGCTGTTTTTT
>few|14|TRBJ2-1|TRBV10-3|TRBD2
CAINERGANNEQFF
TGTGCCATCAACGAGCGGGGGGCTAACAATGAGCAGTTCTTC
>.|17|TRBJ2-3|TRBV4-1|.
CASSQDFPAGRGDTQYF
TGCGCCAGCAGCCAAGATTTCCCCGCGGGGAGAGGAGATACGCAGTATTTT
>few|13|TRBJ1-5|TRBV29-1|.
CSVVWGDNQPQHF
TGCAGCGTTGTATGGGGGGACAATCAGCCCCAGCATTTT
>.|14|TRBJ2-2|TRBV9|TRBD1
CASSTLQGAGELFF
TGTGCCAGCAGCACGCTACAGGGGGCCGGGGAGCTGTTTTTT
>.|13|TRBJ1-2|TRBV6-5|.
CASSLRGTPGYTF
TGTGCCAGCAGTTTAAGAGGGACACCAGGCTACACCTTC
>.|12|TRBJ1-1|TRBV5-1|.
CASSLPGSGAFF
TGCGCCAGCAGCTTACCAGGCTCCGGAGCTTTCTTT
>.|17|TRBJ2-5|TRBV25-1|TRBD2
CASSNPPGGLSQETQYF
TGTGCCAGCAGTAACCCCCCGGGGGGACTCAGCCAAGAGACCCAGTACTTC
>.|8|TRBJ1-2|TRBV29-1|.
CSVDEGHF
TGCAGCGTTGATGAGGGACACTTC
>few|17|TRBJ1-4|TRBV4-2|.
CASSQEGAGWLGEKLFF
TGTGCCAGCAGCCAAGAGGGTGCAGGATGGTTGGGTGAAAAACTGTTTTTT
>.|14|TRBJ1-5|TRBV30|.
CAWTPGASNQPQHF
TGTGCCTGGACGCCAGGGGCTAGCAATCAGCCCCAGCATTTT
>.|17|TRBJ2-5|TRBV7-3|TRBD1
CASSLGGQGAFAETQYF
TGTGCCAGCAGCTTAGGTGGACAGGGGGCGTTTGCAGAGACCCAGTACTTC
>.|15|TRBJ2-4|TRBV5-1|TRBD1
CASSLEGDRSSIQYF
TGCGCCAGCAGCTTGGAGGGGGACAGATCGTCCATTCAGTACTTC
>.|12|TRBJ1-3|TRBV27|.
CASRRRSNTIYF
TGTGCCAGCAGACGCCGATCAAACACCATATATTTT
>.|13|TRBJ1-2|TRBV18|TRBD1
CASSSTGSEGYTF
TGTGCCAGCTCATCGACAGGGAGTGAAGGCTACACCTTC
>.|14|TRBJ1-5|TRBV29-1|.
CSISQGLGNQPQHF
TGCAGCATTTCTCAGGGGCTAGGCAATCAGCCCCAGCATTTT
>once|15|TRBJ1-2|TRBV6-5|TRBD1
CASKVSDRASSGYTF
TGTGCCAGCAAAGTCTCCGACAGGGCGTCTAGTGGCTACACCTTC
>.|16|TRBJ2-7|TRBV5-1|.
CASSLAEGRSSYEQYF
TGCGCCAGCAGCTTGGCAGAAGGGCGGAGCTCCTACGAGCAGTACTTC